The following is a TCR beta chain sequence with its context. Its matching antigen is unknown. Assay: immunoSEQ multiplex PCR; the TCRdb copy retains only in-frame clones and omits some. The sample records thousands of clones, approximately 30% being singletons. This CDR3 has 14 residues. Unmatched junction bases numbered 4, after V lost 1 base and J lost 6 bases. Germline values: CDR1 SGHRS, CDR2 YFSETQ. The data were obtained in a study of T cells in localized non-small cell lung cancer. Findings and caveats of the study: Increased T cell density in blood showed an association with longer overall survival. Tumor showed lower T cell clonality than uninvolved adjacent lung, where it was highest. Median approximately 50 top-100 tumor clones were shared with paired adjacent lung.

Adjacent lung, free of atypia, was sampled at least 2 cm from the tumor margin. J is TRBJ1-1 and V is TRBV5-1; 9 bases align to TRBD1. The specimen comprised normal lung tissue next to the tumor, sampled before any cancer treatment. The clonotype was recovered from a woman between 35 and 70 years old with stage I lung adenocarcinoma. CDR3: CASSLTGGFAEAFF. For the CDR3, the DNA is TGCGCCAGCAGCTTGACAGGGGGCTTCGCTGAAGCTTTCTTT.